Reported below is one TCR beta chain. Germline CDR1 and CDR2: MNHNS and SASEGT. This CDR3 region has 16 residues. Trimming removed 3 bases from V and 5 bases from J; junction bases left unmatched: 8. The sample comes from a study of blood T cell repertoires in COVID-19. Turning to the study itself: Samples taken during acute and convalescent COVID-19 were collected in the United States, Italy and Spain. From T cells, B-cell-depleted T cells, or PBMCs came the material, which was cDNA or gDNA.

Some clones are missing from TCRdb's copy, which holds only in-frame ones; the method was immunoSEQ multiplex PCR. There are about 83,000 clones in the sample; about nine tenths occur only once, and 3% lies in the top ten. V and J are TRBV6-1 and TRBJ1-3, with TRBD1 matching over 9 bases. Source material: peripheral blood. This TCR came from a woman aged 50 to 60 with active or convalescent COVID-19. The CDR3 protein is CASSDAGTGRRNTIYF. The CDR3 bases are TGTGCCAGCAGTGACGCCGGGACAGGGAGAAGAAACACCATATATTTT.